One sample yielded the 14 T cell receptor beta chains listed below, sequenced in a study of spatial heterogeneity in lung cancer. TCRdb itself ran the 5' RACE reads through MiXCR, one entry per CDR3 protein. The sample yields roughly 13,000 distinct CDR3 sequences, 3.9% seen once. Time point defined: sample taken at primary tumor resection. Extraction of whole RNA from tumor, nontumor lung or frozen PBMC preceded unsorted sequencing. This material consisted of PBMCs, taken at surgery. The receptors were sampled from a male donor with early-stage non-small cell lung cancer.

This clonotype was counted at least ten times. Because the library targeted alpha chains, this beta chain is an off-target read whose size means little. The V call is TRBV2, the J call TRBJ2-6; D is unclear. Trimming removed 8 bases at V and 2 bases at J, with 13 bases between. This CDR3 is built from 15 residues. Per germline, CDR1 SNHLY and CDR2 FYNNEI. CDR3 amino acids: CASGVPGTGANVLTF. As DNA, the CDR3 is TGTGCCAGCGGGGTACCGGGTACTGGGGCCAACGTCCTGACTTTC.

This clonotype appeared many times. For a library built for alpha chains, this beta chain is a stray read; little rests on its size. V and J are TRBV9 and TRBJ2-7; 10 bases match TRBD1. With V trimmed by 0 bases and J by 4 bases, 7 bases remained unmatched. The germline CDR1 and CDR2 sequences are SGDLS and YYNGEE. This CDR3 contains 16 residues. CDR3 region: CASSVGPRQGAYEQYF. CDR3 coding DNA: TGTGCCAGCAGCGTAGGACCCCGACAGGGGGCGTACGAGCAGTACTTC.

This clonotype was found many times. This beta chain came through as a stray read in a library set up for alpha chains, and its size says little. J is TRBJ1-1 and V is TRBV6-2 or TRBV6-3; TRBD1 aligns across 7 bases. Germline-derived CDR1 and CDR2 are MNHEY and SVGEGT. The CDR3 loop spans 14 amino acids. V trimming: 2 bases; J trimming: 0 bases; junction bases outside the gene matches: 0. The CDR3 DNA follows: TGTGCCAGCAGTTACGGGACAGTGAACACTGAAGCTTTCTTT. Protein product: CASSYGTVNTEAFF.

This clonotype was picked up a small number of times. This beta chain turned up in a library designed for alpha chains; as an off-target read, its abundance says little. J is TRBJ2-3 and V is TRBV7-9, with TRBD2 identical over 9 bases. Germline lookup yields CDR1 SEHNR and CDR2 FQNEAQ (reference sequence). This CDR3 contains 16 residues. Germline trimming cut 0 bases from V and 5 bases from J; bases unmatched to any gene: 6. This CDR3 is CASSLALAGWEDTQYF. The CDR3 DNA sequence: TGTGCCAGCAGCTTAGCCCTAGCGGGATGGGAAGATACGCAGTATTTT.

This clonotype turned up a few times. Found in a library prepared for alpha chains, this beta chain is an off-target read, and its abundance has little meaning. The chain employs TRBV11-3 and TRBJ2-1, with 8 bases matching TRBD2. Trimming cost V 3 bases and J 3 bases; bases outside gene matches: 7. Germline V gives CDR1 SGHNT, CDR2 YENEEA. The CDR3 contains 16 residues. The CDR3 nucleotides are TGTGCCAGCAGCTTTACCGGGACTAGTATCTACAATGAGCAGTTCTTC. As protein: CASSFTGTSIYNEQFF.

The sample holds many counts of this clonotype. This beta chain is off target for a library built for alpha chains, so its abundance means little. V and J are TRBV11-1 and TRBJ2-4; D possibly corresponds to TRBD1 (5 bases). Trimming shortened V by 0 bases and J by 9 bases, and 9 bases separated the two germline ends. Germline V gene lookup returns CDR1 SGHAT and CDR2 FQDESV (reference sequence). The CDR3 is made up of 13 amino acids. CDR3 region: CASSLARAGIQYF. The CDR3 DNA follows: TGTGCCAGCAGCTTAGCCAGGGCCGGCATTCAGTACTTC. The full variable domain, rest sourced from reference TRBV11-1 and TRBJ2-4, is EAEVAQSPRYKITEKSQAVAFWCDPISGHATLYWYRQILGQGPELLVQFQDESVVDDSQLPKDRFSAERLKGVDSTLKIQPAELGDSAMYLCASSLARAGIQYFGAGTRLSVL.

A few counts support this clonotype. This beta chain slipped into a library made for alpha chains as a stray read, so its size is not meaningful. The genes are TRBV6-2 or TRBV6-3 and TRBJ2-1; D uncertain. The germline gives CDR1 MNHEY, CDR2 SVGEGT. V was pared by 6 bases and J by 9 bases, with 15 bases between. This CDR3 has 13 amino acids. The CDR3 DNA is TGTGCCAGCAGCCAAACGATTTTTACTGAGCAGTTCTTC. Translation: CASSQTIFTEQFF.

This clonotype was seen ten or more times. Because the library targeted alpha chains, this beta chain is an off-target read whose size means little. The rearrangement joins TRBV6-2 or TRBV6-3 to TRBJ1-5; maybe TRBD1 (5 bases). V lost 0 bases and J 16 bases, leaving 16 bases between the germline ends. The CDR3 has 13 amino acids. The V gene's germline CDR1 is MNHEY and CDR2 SVGEGT. Here the CDR3 DNA reads TGTGCCAGCAGTTACTCGAAGGGGTTCGTGGCACATTTT. Protein sequence: CASSYSKGFVAHF.

This clonotype was observed at least ten times. Since it is a stray read in a library aimed at alpha chains, this beta chain has a size that is not meaningful. The chain recombines TRBV10-3 with TRBJ2-5; no clear D. V lost 6 bases to trimming and J lost 2 bases, with 10 bases between them. Germline CDR1 and CDR2: ENHRY and SYGVKD. The CDR3 is 13 amino acids. This chain's CDR3 is CAIRGLGQETQYF. In DNA form, the CDR3 reads TGTGCCATCAGGGGGTTGGGGCAAGAGACCCAGTACTTC.

This clonotype was seen ten or more times. This beta chain was picked up by a library intended for alpha chains and is off target, so its count carries little meaning. V and J are TRBV20-1 and TRBJ1-1; D uncertain. The CDR3 contains 14 residues. Trimming took off 0 bases at V and 0 bases at J, with 8 bases between the two ends. Germline V CDR1 and CDR2: DFQATT, SNEGSKA (reference sequence). The CDR3 loop reads CSARDVRLNTEAFF. DNA of the CDR3: TGCAGTGCTAGAGATGTTAGGTTGAACACTGAAGCTTTCTTT.

Many counts were recorded for this clonotype. This beta chain came through as a stray read in a library set up for alpha chains, and its size says little. The gene calls are TRBV28 and TRBJ1-5; D not certain. CDR1 is MDHEN, CDR2 SYDVKM, per germline. Trimming took off 3 bases at V and 6 bases at J, with 12 bases between the two ends. This CDR3 spans 14 amino acids. This CDR3 is CASSFSGSVQPQHF. The CDR3 DNA sequence: TGTGCCAGCAGTTTTAGCGGGTCTGTTCAGCCCCAGCATTTT.

This clonotype has just a few counts. With the library built for alpha chains, this beta chain is off target and its frequency is not meaningful. This chain connects TRBV19 to TRBJ2-3, with 8 nucleotides matching TRBD2. With 5 bases clipped from V and 6 bases from J, the junction kept 13 bases outside the gene matches. Germline loops: CDR1 LNHDA, CDR2 SQIVND (reference sequence). This CDR3 has 16 residues. The CDR3: CASSPKREPWLDTQYF. CDR3 in DNA: TGTGCCAGTAGTCCCAAGCGGGAGCCTTGGTTGGATACGCAGTATTTT.

This clonotype was seen ten or more times. With the library built for alpha chains, this beta chain is off target and its frequency is not meaningful. This rearrangement joins TRBV4-3 to TRBJ2-3; tentatively, D is TRBD2 (5 bases). V lost 0 bases and J lost 0, with 13 bases in between. Germline V gives CDR1 LGHNA, CDR2 YSLEER. This CDR3 has 17 amino acids. CDR3 residues: CASSQESKEVSTDTQYF. CDR3 nucleotides: TGCGCCAGCAGCCAAGAGTCCAAGGAGGTTAGCACAGATACGCAGTATTTT.

This clonotype was counted ten times or more. This beta chain turned up in a library designed for alpha chains; as an off-target read, its abundance says little. The CDR3 reads CASSFLPTGEGNQPQHF. The CDR3 nucleotides read TGTGCCAGCAGTTTCCTTCCGACAGGGGAGGGCAATCAGCCCCAGCATTTT. The chain joins TRBV27 to TRBJ1-5; the match to TRBD1 covers 8 bases. CDR1 and CDR2 (germline): MNHEY, SMNVEV (reference sequence). With 3 bases clipped from V and 2 bases from J, the junction kept 9 bases outside the gene matches. The CDR3 covers 17 residues.